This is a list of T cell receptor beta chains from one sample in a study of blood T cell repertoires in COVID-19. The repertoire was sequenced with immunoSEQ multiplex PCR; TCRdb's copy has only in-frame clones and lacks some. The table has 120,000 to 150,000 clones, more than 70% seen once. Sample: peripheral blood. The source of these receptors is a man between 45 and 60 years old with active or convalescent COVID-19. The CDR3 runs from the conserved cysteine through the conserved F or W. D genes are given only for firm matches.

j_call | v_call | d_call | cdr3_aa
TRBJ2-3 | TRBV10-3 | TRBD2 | CAISAGATDTQYF
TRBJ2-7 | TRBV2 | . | CASSGTGSYGKQYF
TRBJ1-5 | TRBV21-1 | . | CASNDRAGRQPQHF
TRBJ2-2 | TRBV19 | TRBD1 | CASSIVGTGAWTGELFF
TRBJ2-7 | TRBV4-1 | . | CASSQTRTYEQYF
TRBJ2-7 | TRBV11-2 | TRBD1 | CASSLGTASYEQYF
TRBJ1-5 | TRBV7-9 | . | CASSLRRGSQHF
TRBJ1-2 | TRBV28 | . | CASSPPGEVILRYTF
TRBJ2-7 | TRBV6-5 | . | CASSPGVSYEQYF
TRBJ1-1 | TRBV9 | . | CASSVGDNMNTEAFF
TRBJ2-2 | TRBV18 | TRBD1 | CASSPFRTGISNTGELFF
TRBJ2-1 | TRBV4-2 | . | CASSADRDEQFF
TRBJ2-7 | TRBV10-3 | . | CAISDPGTGAYEQYF
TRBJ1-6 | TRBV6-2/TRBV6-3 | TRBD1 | CASSYSLRTGNSPLHF
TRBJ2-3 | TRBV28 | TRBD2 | CASSGGLAGGTDTQYF
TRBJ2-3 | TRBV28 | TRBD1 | CASSLWTGGGTDTQYF
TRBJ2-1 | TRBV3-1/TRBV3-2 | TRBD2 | CASSQELLAGSNEQFF
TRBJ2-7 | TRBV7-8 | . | CASSFRSDEQYF
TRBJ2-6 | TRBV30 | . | CAWSAGKSSGANVLTF
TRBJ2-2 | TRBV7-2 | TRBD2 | CASRLAGANTGELFF
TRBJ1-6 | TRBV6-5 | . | CASSEAAFYNSPLHF
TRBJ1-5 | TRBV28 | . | CASKSGGVDNQPQHF
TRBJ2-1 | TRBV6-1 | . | CASSEPGRRRNEQFF
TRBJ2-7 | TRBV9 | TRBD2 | CASSVAGGRMYEQYF
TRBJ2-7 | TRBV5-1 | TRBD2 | CASSFGGGEQYF
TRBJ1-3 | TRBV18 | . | CASSLQVSGNTIYF
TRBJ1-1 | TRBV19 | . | CASSMGLLNTEAFF
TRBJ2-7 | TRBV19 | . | CASSIGAGTYEQYF